A single sample is the source of the 26 T cell receptor beta chains below, sequenced in a study of shared T cell receptors in the human thymus. Assay: immunoSEQ multiplex PCR; the TCRdb copy retains only in-frame clones and omits some. The table shows about 380,000 clones, with 95% occurring only once. The source material was thymocytes. These receptors all stem from a human donor.

The chain recombines TRBV4-1 with TRBJ2-3, with D unresolved. Germline values: CDR1 MGHRA, CDR2 YSYEKL. The V gene lost 0 bases and the J gene lost 1 base, with 11 bases spanning the gap. The CDR3 extends over 16 amino acids. The CDR3 bases are TGCGCCAGCAGCCAAGATCCTCCGAGTGGCACAGATACGCAGTATTTT. Protein product: CASSQDPPSGTDTQYF.

The CDR3 sequence: CAIRVAGDTGELFF. CDR3 DNA: TGTGCCATCAGGGTAGCGGGAGACACCGGGGAGCTGTTTTTT. V and J are TRBV10-3 and TRBJ2-2; 9 positions match TRBD2. This CDR3 is 14 amino acids long. The V gene end was trimmed by 6 bases and the J gene end by 3 bases; junction bases not matched to a gene: 2. From germline, CDR1 is ENHRY and CDR2 SYGVKD.

The CDR3 DNA follows: TGTGCCAGCAGCATCCGATGGGGGGTGGAGACCCAGTACTTC. Its translation is CASSIRWGVETQYF. The V call is TRBV28, the J call TRBJ2-5, with a possible D match to TRBD2 (6 bases). CDR3 length equals 14 residues. Trimming shortened V by 6 bases and J by 5 bases, and 16 bases separated the two germline ends. Germline CDR1 reads MDHEN; CDR2 reads SYDVKM.

The V gene is TRBV28, the J gene TRBJ1-4; tentative D call: TRBD1 (6 bases). The CDR3 is 10 residues long. Trimming stripped 8 bases from V and 11 bases from J, with 9 bases between. Looked up from germline, CDR1 is MDHEN and CDR2 is SYDVKM. Here the CDR3 DNA reads TGTGCCAGCGGGGGCGCGAAACTGTTTTTT. Amino acid sequence: CASGGAKLFF.

The chain couples TRBV7-9 to TRBJ2-3, with TRBD2 matching over 14 bases. Germline V lookup: CDR1 SEHNR, CDR2 FQNEAQ (reference sequence). The ends lost 4 bases at V and 5 bases at J; junction bases unmatched: 5. This CDR3 is built from 16 residues. As DNA, the CDR3 is TGTGCCAGCAGCTCTGGGACTAGCGGGAGAATAGATACGCAGTATTTT. It is translated as CASSSGTSGRIDTQYF.

The table lists this clone with a few counts. The rearrangement links TRBV10-3 to TRBJ1-5, with D perhaps matching TRBD1 (5 bases). This CDR3 is 13 amino acids long. With 9 bases removed from V and 3 bases from J, the gap between germline ends came to 12 bases. From germline, CDR1 is ENHRY and CDR2 SYGVKD. The CDR3 loop reads CAIGADTNQPQHF. CDR3 in DNA: TGTGCCATAGGGGCAGACACCAATCAGCCCCAGCATTTT.

This clone was seen a single time. The chain combines TRBV5-4 with TRBJ2-7, with D tentatively TRBD1 or TRBD2 (6 bases each). V lost 8 bases, J lost 2 bases, and 23 bases lay in between. Germline V CDR1 and CDR2: SGHNT, YYREEE (reference sequence). The length of the CDR3 is 16 residues. The CDR3 loop is CASRSLGGNITYEQYF. The DNA for the CDR3 is TGTGCCAGTCGATCTTTAGGGGGGAATATCACCTACGAGCAGTACTTC.

The V and J genes are TRBV5-1 and TRBJ2-1; 7 bases are a match to TRBD1. V shed 0 bases, J shed 9 bases, and the junction held 15 bases outside the gene matches. The CDR3 totals 17 residues. Per germline, CDR1 SGHRS and CDR2 YFSETQ. Here the CDR3 DNA reads TGCGCCAGCAGCTTGGCCTTACCGGGACAGCCACCGAGTGAGCAGTTCTTC. The encoded protein is CASSLALPGQPPSEQFF.

The V gene is TRBV27, the J gene TRBJ1-5; D uncertain. V lost 0 bases and J lost 8, with 8 bases in between. Germline V gene data show CDR1 as MNHEY and CDR2 as SMNVEV (reference sequence). The CDR3 runs to 13 residues. CDR3 amino acids: CASSLSDGEPQHF. CDR3 nucleotides: TGTGCCAGCAGTTTATCTGACGGTGAGCCCCAGCATTTT.

The rearrangement links TRBV27 to TRBJ2-4, with 11 bases identical to TRBD1. This CDR3 is 19 amino acids long. Germline V gene lookup returns CDR1 MNHEY and CDR2 SMNVEV (reference sequence). With V trimmed by 2 bases and J by 1 base, 10 bases remained unmatched. The CDR3, as DNA: TGTGCCAGCAGTTTAGGGACAGGGGGACTGGTGGCGGCCAAAAACATTCAGTACTTC. This gives the protein CASSLGTGGLVAAKNIQYF.

The chain employs TRBV15 and TRBJ2-6; D gene uncertain. The V gene's germline CDR1 is LNHNV and CDR2 YYDKDF (reference sequence). The CDR3 has 18 residues. V lost 0 bases and J lost 2, with 14 bases in between. Here the CDR3 DNA reads TGTGCCACCAGCAGAGACGGCATGCAAGGTCCTGGGGCCAACGTCCTGACTTTC. Amino acid sequence: CATSRDGMQGPGANVLTF. Together with reference TRBV15 and TRBJ2-6, the CDR3 gives the full variable domain: DAMVIQNPRYQVTQFGKPVTLSCSQTLNHNVMYWYQQKSSQAPKLLFHYYDKDFNNEADTPDNFQSRRPNTSFCFLDIRSPGLGDTAMYLCATSRDGMQGPGANVLTFGAGSRLTVL.

CDR3 residues: CASQFPGQGADEQYF. The CDR3 coding sequence is TGTGCCAGCCAATTTCCGGGACAGGGGGCAGACGAGCAGTACTTC. The chain has TRBV28 and TRBJ2-7; 12 bases are a match to TRBD1. V was clipped by 8 bases and J by 5 bases; unmatched bases: 10. From germline, CDR1 is MDHEN and CDR2 SYDVKM. The CDR3 has 15 residues.

This clone was seen just once. This chain joins TRBV5-6 and TRBJ1-5, with TRBD1 as a possible D gene (5 bases). Trimming removed 4 bases from V and 7 bases from J, with 12 bases in between. In germline, CDR1 is SGHDT, CDR2 YYEEEE. CDR3 length: 13 residues. CDR3 DNA: TGTGCCAGCAGCCCCTTGGGGGAGCAGCCCCAGCATTTT. Translated, it gives CASSPLGEQPQHF.

V gene TRBV28 combines with J gene TRBJ2-7; 11 positions agree with TRBD2. V dropped 3 bases and J dropped 5; count of bases not matched to a gene: 30. The germline CDR1 and CDR2 sequences are MDHEN and SYDVKM. The CDR3 length is 23 residues. The CDR3 sequence: CASSFDGEGRGDGSGRAEDEQYF. The CDR3 DNA is TGTGCCAGCAGTTTTGATGGTGAGGGCAGGGGGGACGGTAGCGGGAGGGCCGAGGACGAGCAGTACTTC.

The chain couples TRBV5-5 to TRBJ2-7; 8 nucleotides line up with TRBD1. With V trimmed by 0 bases and J by 6 bases, 2 bases remained unmatched. The germline gives CDR1 SGHKS, CDR2 YYEKEE (reference sequence). The CDR3 loop spans 13 amino acids. CDR3 region: CASSLGRGLEQYF. CDR3 sequence (DNA): TGTGCCAGCAGCTTGGGCAGGGGGCTCGAGCAGTACTTC.

The chain recombines TRBV29-1 with TRBJ2-1, with 8 nucleotides matching TRBD1. The CDR3 consists of 13 residues. V was pared by 4 bases and J by 7 bases, with 6 bases of the junction left unmatched. Germline assignment: CDR1 SQVTM and CDR2 ANQGSEA. CDR3 residues: CSVGGQGRNEQFF. CDR3 nucleotide sequence: TGCAGCGTTGGAGGACAGGGTAGAAATGAGCAGTTCTTC.

J is TRBJ2-5 and V is TRBV5-4; D is perhaps TRBD1 (6 bases). V dropped 5 bases and J dropped 5 bases, with 16 bases sitting between them. Germline CDR1 is SGHNT and CDR2 is YYREEE (reference sequence). CDR3 size: 14 residues. The CDR3 protein is CASSTEGVGETQYF. DNA of the CDR3: TGTGCCAGCAGTACAGAGGGGGTAGGTGAGACCCAGTACTTC.

The rearrangement joins TRBV19 to TRBJ1-5; 8 positions agree with TRBD1. CDR3 length: 17 residues. Germline V lookup: CDR1 LNHDA, CDR2 SQIVND (reference sequence). The V gene end was trimmed by 7 bases and the J gene end by 2 bases; junction bases not matched to a gene: 13. The CDR3 nucleotides read TGTGCCAGTACAGACAGGGGAGGTCCCTTTGGCAATCAGCCCCAGCATTTT. Translation gives CASTDRGGPFGNQPQHF.

This clone appeared a single time. The chain joins TRBV7-6 to TRBJ1-2; no clear D. Trimming took 5 bases from V and 4 from J, leaving 20 bases between them. The germline gives CDR1 SGHVS, CDR2 FNYEAQ. The CDR3 has 16 amino acids. CDR3 sequence: CASSPSGPGSGYGYTF. The CDR3 DNA reads TGTGCCAGCAGCCCCAGCGGGCCCGGTTCGGGCTATGGCTACACCTTC.

The rearrangement joins TRBV4-3 to TRBJ2-7, with 8 bases identical to TRBD1. The trim removed 5 bases at V and 5 bases at J, leaving 8 bases unmatched. Germline values: CDR1 LGHNA, CDR2 YSLEER. There are 14 residues in the CDR3. The CDR3 sequence is CASSSLDRADEQYF. DNA for the CDR3: TGCGCCAGCAGCTCCCTGGACAGGGCTGACGAGCAGTACTTC.

This clone occurred once. The rearrangement joins TRBV19 to TRBJ1-1; 7 bases align to TRBD1. The CDR3 has 13 residues. Germline CDR1 and CDR2: LNHDA and SQIVND (reference sequence). V was pared by 4 bases and J by 7 bases, with 6 bases of the junction left unmatched. CDR3 sequence reads: CASSNRGVSEAFF. Here the CDR3 DNA reads TGTGCCAGTAGTAACAGGGGAGTCAGTGAAGCTTTCTTT.

The rearrangement joins TRBV4-1 to TRBJ2-7; 8 nucleotides match TRBD2. J lost 4 bases, V lost 6 bases, and 8 bases had no gene match. CDR3 size: 14 residues. Germline V gene data show CDR1 as MGHRA and CDR2 as YSYEKL. The CDR3 sequence: CASRSSGSKYEQYF. CDR3 nucleotides: TGCGCCAGCAGATCCAGCGGGAGCAAATACGAGCAGTACTTC.

J is TRBJ2-5 and V is TRBV19; 7 nucleotides agree with TRBD2. V lost 3 bases to trimming and J lost 4 bases; unmatched junction nucleotides: 2. Germline lookup yields CDR1 LNHDA and CDR2 SQIVND (reference sequence). The CDR3 is made up of 13 amino acids. CDR3 nucleotide sequence: TGTGCCAGTAGTATGGGAGGGCGAGAGACCCAGTACTTC. As protein: CASSMGGRETQYF. The full variable domain, rest sourced from reference TRBV19 and TRBJ2-5, is DGGITQSPKYLFRKEGQNVTLSCEQNLNHDAMYWYRQDPGQGLRLIYYSQIVNDFQKGDIAEGYSVSREKKESFPLTVTSAQKNPTAFYLCASSMGGRETQYFGPGTRLLVL.

The CDR3 sequence: CASSRLRTATNEKLFF. Here the CDR3 DNA reads TGTGCCAGCTCACGCCTTCGGACAGCAACTAATGAAAAACTGTTTTTT. The chain couples TRBV18 to TRBJ1-4, with D perhaps matching TRBD1 (6 bases). The V end was cut by 4 bases, the J end by 0 bases, with 12 bases between. Per germline, CDR1 KGHSH and CDR2 LQKENI. There are 16 residues in the CDR3.

This chain links TRBV7-9 with TRBJ2-2; D not resolved. Trimming removed 11 bases at V and 5 bases at J, with 12 bases between. This CDR3 has 12 amino acids. CDR1 and CDR2 from the germline V gene are SEHNR and FQNEAQ (reference sequence). CDR3: CAGPRRTGELFF. In nucleotides, the CDR3 is TGTGCCGGACCGCGTAGGACCGGGGAGCTGTTTTTT.

The V call is TRBV6-5, the J call TRBJ2-3; perhaps TRBD1 as D (6 bases). CDR1 is MNHEY and CDR2 is SVGAGI in the germline V gene. The CDR3 length is 15 residues. Trimming stripped 4 bases from V and 0 bases from J, with 11 bases between. The CDR3 is CASSSGTLSTDTQYF. The CDR3 nucleotides are TGTGCCAGCAGTTCCGGGACACTTAGCACAGATACGCAGTATTTT.